The 26 T cell receptor beta chains below all came from one sample that was sequenced in a study of T cell responses to AZD1222 COVID-19 vaccine (dated by TCRdb to 2020 to 2022). The library was produced with the immunoSEQ multiplex PCR assay. Held by TCRdb, this immuneACCESS table contains in-frame sequences only and omits some clones. Under half of the omission traces to an unresolved V gene where checked; the cause of the rest is unknown. The sample data list more than 110,000 clones, and 80% to 90% of these were observed just once. The ten most abundant clones make up 8% of the sample. Explained via the paper, the time point label denotes: baseline before first vaccination. The sequences come from peripheral blood, collected on day 0 of AZD1222 vaccination. These receptors all come from an adult in good health.

The rearrangement links TRBV30 to TRBJ2-1, with D possibly being TRBD1 or TRBD2 (6 bases each). CDR1 and CDR2 (germline): GTSNPN, SVGIG (reference sequence). V was pared by 5 bases and J by 4 bases, with 15 bases between. The CDR3 is 14 amino acids. The CDR3 loop reads CAWVLRGGYNEQFF. The CDR3 region has the DNA TGTGCCTGGGTCCTCCGAGGGGGGTACAATGAGCAGTTCTTC.

The rearrangement uses TRBV18 and TRBJ2-7; 10 bases line up with TRBD2. The CDR3 runs 15 residues. Germline CDR1 KGHSH, CDR2 LQKENI. V trimming: 2 bases; J trimming: 5 bases; junction bases outside the gene matches: 6. The CDR3 here is CASSPKAGGANEQYF. The CDR3 DNA reads TGTGCCAGCTCACCAAAAGCGGGAGGGGCCAACGAGCAGTACTTC.

The chain links TRBV15 to TRBJ1-1; D gene unclear. Germline CDR1 and CDR2: LNHNV and YYDKDF (reference sequence). V was trimmed by 5 bases and J by 1 base, leaving 8 bases between them. The CDR3 covers 13 residues. CDR3 residues: CATSAVANTEAFF. For the CDR3, the DNA is TGTGCCACCAGCGCCGTAGCGAACACTGAAGCTTTCTTT.

The genes are TRBV27 and TRBJ2-1; possibly TRBD1 for D (6 bases). Germline CDR1 and CDR2: MNHEY and SMNVEV (reference sequence). The CDR3 length is 16 residues. The germline V and J ends were trimmed by 5 bases and 2 bases, with 16 bases remaining between them. CDR3 sequence: CASSPGGLLAYNEQFF. CDR3 nucleotide sequence: TGTGCCAGCAGTCCTGGGGGCTTGCTGGCCTACAATGAGCAGTTCTTC.

The chain joins TRBV18 to TRBJ2-5; 7 bases align to TRBD1. The V gene's germline CDR1 is KGHSH and CDR2 LQKENI. The length of the CDR3 is 13 residues. V trimming: 6 bases; J trimming: 3 bases; junction bases outside the gene matches: 4. CDR3 region: CASSPGGKETQYF. The DNA for the CDR3 is TGTGCCAGCTCGCCAGGGGGTAAAGAGACCCAGTACTTC. Combining the CDR3 with reference TRBV18 and TRBJ2-5 gives the whole variable domain NAGVMQNPRHLVRRRGQEARLRCSPMKGHSHVYWYRQLPEEGLKFMVYLQKENIIDESGMPKERFSAEFPKEGPSILRIQQVVRGDSAAYFCASSPGGKETQYFGPGTRLLVL.

The sample holds a few counts of this clone. The rearrangement joins TRBV13 to TRBJ2-4, with D perhaps matching TRBD1 (5 bases). V was shortened by 4 bases and J by 0 bases, with 7 bases between the two germline ends. The CDR3 contains 14 residues. CDR1 and CDR2 (germline): PRHDT, FYEKMQ (reference sequence). This CDR3 reads CASSSTVAKNIQYF. The CDR3 bases are TGTGCCAGCAGCTCGACAGTAGCCAAAAACATTCAGTACTTC. Using reference TRBV13 and TRBJ2-4 for the parts outside the CDR3, the full variable domain is AAGVIQSPRHLIKEKRETATLKCYPIPRHDTVYWYQQGPGQDPQFLISFYEKMQSDKGSIPDRFSAQQFSDYHSELNMSSLELGDSALYFCASSSTVAKNIQYFGAGTRLSVL.

To note about this clone: At one end, the junction sequence differs from germline, possibly due to a read error. Other DNA sequences within the sample encode an identical CDR3. V gene TRBV13 combines with J gene TRBJ1-5; a weak D match, TRBD1 (5 bases). The CDR3 covers 16 residues. Germline CDR1 reads PRHDT; CDR2 reads FYEKMQ (reference sequence). The CDR3 sequence: CASSFGLGHSNQPQHF. The CDR3 region has the DNA TGTGCTAGCAGCTTCGGGTTGGGGCATAGCAATCAGCCCCAGCATTTT.

This clone has only one observation. Other DNA sequences in this sample translate to the same CDR3. The chain joins TRBV27 to TRBJ2-2; 12 bases map to TRBD2. CDR3 length equals 14 residues. J lost 6 bases, V lost 6 bases, and 2 bases had no gene match. Germline lookup yields CDR1 MNHEY and CDR2 SMNVEV (reference sequence). The DNA of the CDR3 is TGTGCCAGCAGGCTAGCGGGAGGGCCCGGGGAGCTGTTTTTT. Its translation is CASRLAGGPGELFF.

The sample holds one count of this clone. This chain uses TRBV27 with TRBJ2-7; D perhaps matches TRBD1 (6 bases). Germline V lookup: CDR1 MNHEY, CDR2 SMNVEV (reference sequence). V dropped 6 bases and J dropped 5 bases, with 11 bases sitting between them. This CDR3 is built from 12 residues. The CDR3 DNA follows: TGTGCCAGCAGCATAACAGGGAACGAGCAGTACTTC. It is translated as CASSITGNEQYF.

This clone is a singleton in its sample. This chain uses TRBV7-9 with TRBJ1-6; a possible D gene is TRBD1 (6 bases). Germline assignment: CDR1 SEHNR and CDR2 FQNEAQ (reference sequence). The CDR3 runs to 16 residues. The V end was cut by 6 bases, the J end by 2 bases, with 14 bases between. This CDR3 reads CASSFQGIPYNSPLHF. CDR3 DNA: TGTGCCAGCAGTTTTCAGGGGATCCCCTATAATTCACCCCTCCACTTT.

In this sample, this clone turned up once. The chain uses TRBV27 and TRBJ1-3, with D unresolved. The CDR3 length is 17 residues. V was cut by 6 bases and J by 3 bases, with 21 bases left in between. In germline, CDR1 is MNHEY, CDR2 SMNVEV (reference sequence). CDR3 nucleotide sequence: TGTGCCAGCAGCCCCAGGAGTCCCCCTACAATTGGAAACACCATATATTTT. This translates into CASSPRSPPTIGNTIYF.

The V call is TRBV12-3 or TRBV12-4, the J call TRBJ2-1; D unclear. The CDR3 has 13 amino acids. Trimming took 5 bases from V and 4 from J, leaving 9 bases between them. The CDR3 here is CASSPRRYNEQFF. The DNA of the CDR3 is TGTGCCAGCAGTCCCCGGCGGTACAATGAGCAGTTCTTC.

This chain uses TRBV6-5 with TRBJ2-1; 8 bases agree with TRBD1. CDR1 is MNHEY and CDR2 is SVGAGI in the germline V gene. J gave up 4 bases and V 0 bases, and 2 bases lay outside the gene matches. The CDR3 consists of 15 residues. The CDR3 is CASSYSGQVYNEQFF. The DNA for the CDR3 is TGTGCCAGCAGTTACTCGGGACAGGTATACAATGAGCAGTTCTTC.

This clone showed up many times. The chain employs TRBV11-2 and TRBJ2-7; D unclear. This CDR3 contains 13 residues. From germline, CDR1 is SGHAT and CDR2 FQNNGV. Trimming stripped 2 bases from V and 2 bases from J, with 7 bases between. The CDR3 nucleotides read TGTGCCAGCAGCTTACAAACAGCCTACGAGCAGTACTTC. Protein: CASSLQTAYEQYF.

V usage is TRBV11-2 and J usage is TRBJ1-4; D unclear. V was pared by 3 bases and J by 6 bases, with 2 bases between. The germline gives CDR1 SGHAT, CDR2 FQNNGV. The CDR3 covers 11 residues. This CDR3 reads CASSFYEKLFF. In nucleotides, the CDR3 is TGTGCCAGCAGCTTTTATGAAAAACTGTTTTTT.

CDR3 sequence: CASSDTGRNSYEQYF. CDR3 DNA: TGTGCCAGCTCGGATACGGGGAGGAACTCCTACGAGCAGTACTTC. V gene TRBV5-4 combines with J gene TRBJ2-7; TRBD2 might be the D (6 bases). Trimming cost V 7 bases and J 0 bases, with 17 bases left between them. The CDR3 loop spans 15 amino acids. Germline lookup yields CDR1 SGHNT and CDR2 YYREEE (reference sequence).

The chain links TRBV19 to TRBJ1-2; D is uncertain. The CDR3 is 12 amino acids. The V and J ends lost 5 bases and 2 bases respectively, with 6 bases between them. CDR1 LNHDA and CDR2 SQIVND come from the germline V gene (reference sequence). The CDR3 DNA sequence: TGTGCCAGTAGTCCAGGCAACTATGGCTACACCTTC. Protein product: CASSPGNYGYTF.

The J gene is TRBJ1-5, the V gene TRBV7-6, with D unclear. The CDR3 length is 14 residues. The germline gives CDR1 SGHVS, CDR2 FNYEAQ. Trimming left V 5 bases short and J 5 bases short, with 13 bases between. The CDR3 protein is CASSENSADQPQHF. CDR3 DNA: TGTGCCAGCAGCGAAAACTCGGCTGATCAGCCCCAGCATTTT. Based on the CDR3 plus reference TRBV7-6 and TRBJ1-5, the full variable domain is GAGVSQSPRYKVTKRGQDVALRCDPISGHVSLYWYRQALGQGPEFLTYFNYEAQQDKSGLPNDRFSAERPEGSISTLTIQRTEQRDSAMYRCASSENSADQPQHFGDGTRLSIL.

This clone was counted a few times. The chain links TRBV10-1 to TRBJ1-5, with TRBD1 matching 7 bases. This CDR3 spans 18 amino acids. The V gene's germline CDR1 is WNHNN and CDR2 SYGVQD (reference sequence). Losses at the gene ends were 3 bases for V and 5 bases for J; bases not matched to a gene: 16. DNA for the CDR3: TGCGCCAGCAGTGAATCGGCTACTAGGGACAGCGACTATCAGCCCCAGCATTTT. It yields the protein CASSESATRDSDYQPQHF.

This clone occurred once. The V and J genes are TRBV10-3 and TRBJ1-1; D gene ambiguous. Germline V gives CDR1 ENHRY, CDR2 SYGVKD. The CDR3 has 17 amino acids. Trimming stripped 0 bases from V and 0 bases from J, with 14 bases between. The CDR3 is CAISESMVSGMNTEAFF. The CDR3 DNA is TGTGCCATCAGTGAGTCGATGGTCAGCGGAATGAACACTGAAGCTTTCTTT.

The rearrangement links TRBV28 to TRBJ2-1; the D is unclear. Germline lookup yields CDR1 MDHEN and CDR2 SYDVKM. The length of the CDR3 is 11 residues. The germline V and J ends were trimmed by 6 bases and 7 bases, with 7 bases remaining between them. This CDR3 reads CASRARNEQFF. The DNA of the CDR3 is TGTGCCAGCAGGGCCCGGAATGAGCAGTTCTTC.

The chain recombines TRBV6-5 with TRBJ1-3; 7 nucleotides align to TRBD1. The CDR3 extends over 14 amino acids. Germline V gene data show CDR1 as MNHEY and CDR2 as SVGAGI. Trimming removed 6 bases from V and 4 bases from J; junction bases left unmatched: 6. The CDR3: CASRFGQVGNTIYF. The CDR3 DNA sequence: TGTGCCAGCAGATTCGGACAGGTCGGAAACACCATATATTTT.

V and J are TRBV11-2 and TRBJ1-2; the D is unclear. CDR1 and CDR2 from the germline V gene are SGHAT and FQNNGV. This CDR3 has 11 amino acids. Trimming removed 1 base from V and 6 bases from J, with 3 bases in between. The CDR3 nucleotides are TGTGCCAGCAGCTTAGGACATGGCTACACCTTC. Its protein product is CASSLGHGYTF.

This chain connects TRBV30 to TRBJ1-3, with D unclear. Per germline, CDR1 GTSNPN and CDR2 SVGIG (reference sequence). The V gene lost 7 bases and the J gene lost 4 bases, with 11 bases spanning the gap. The CDR3 has 12 residues. CDR3 bases: TGTGCCTCAGACCATCCGGGAAACACCATATATTTT. Its protein is CASDHPGNTIYF.

This chain connects TRBV5-1 to TRBJ1-1, with D tentatively TRBD1 (6 bases). Trimming removed 4 bases from V and 0 bases from J, with 10 bases in between. CDR1 and CDR2 from the germline V gene are SGHRS and YFSETQ. The CDR3 extends over 14 amino acids. Here the CDR3 reads CASSAGQLNTEAFF. The CDR3 nucleotides read TGCGCCAGCAGCGCCGGACAGTTGAACACTGAAGCTTTCTTT.

This clone was seen just once. This chain links TRBV18 with TRBJ2-3; D uncertain. The V gene's germline CDR1 is KGHSH and CDR2 LQKENI. This CDR3 has 16 amino acids. Trimming left V 3 bases short and J 1 base short, with 14 bases between. CDR3 in amino acids: CASSPQLRGRTDTQYF. CDR3 bases: TGTGCCAGCTCACCTCAACTCCGCGGACGCACAGATACGCAGTATTTT.